This T cell receptor (beta chain) originates from a study of OX40 agonist ivuxolimab in advanced cancers. Study overall: A diagnosis of hepatocellular carcinoma, melanoma, renal cell or head and neck cancer was present in dose-escalation patients. Those enrolled were 82.7% male, with a mean age of about 66 years and ages from about 20 to 85.

Findings and caveats of the study: On average, a greater number of expanded clones characterised CD8+ T cells relative to CD4+.

Produced via immunoSEQ multiplex PCR; TCRdb's table is partial and in-frame only. The sample consists of nearly 45,000 clones, around four fifths of them appearing once. This clone was counted only a few times. What it recognizes is unknown. Deletions cut 1 base from V and 4 bases from J, with 7 bases between. Germline assignment: CDR1 MDHEN and CDR2 SYDVKM. The CDR3 spans 13 residues. V gene TRBV28 combines with J gene TRBJ1-2; D gene ambiguous. The sequencing used CD4+ or CD8+ T cells sorted from blood, collected in a trial of the OX40 agonist ivuxolimab. This receptor was identified in an adult with an advanced solid tumor such as melanoma, head and neck, liver or kidney cancer. The CDR3 protein is CASSLYGSYGYTF. The CDR3, as DNA: TGTGCCAGCAGTTTATACGGGTCCTATGGCTACACCTTC.